This T cell receptor (beta chain) appears in the sequencing data of a study of blood T cell repertoires in COVID-19. Profiling relied on immunoSEQ multiplex PCR, and the TCRdb table lists in-frame clones only, not all of them. Found here are about 50,000 clones, roughly 86% of them singletons; the top ten hold 2.1%. With 1 base removed from V and 6 bases from J, the gap between germline ends came to 12 bases. CDR1 is SGHTA and CDR2 is FQGNSA in the germline V gene. CDR3 size: 14 residues. Material for sequencing was peripheral blood. This chain uses TRBV7-2 with TRBJ1-1, with D hard to call. The TCR sequence derives from an older woman with acute or convalescent COVID-19. This chain's CDR3 is CASSLVAVGSEAFF. CDR3 DNA: TGTGCCAGCAGCTTAGTTGCGGTAGGTTCTGAAGCTTTCTTT.